A selection of T cell receptor beta chains follows, all from one sample in a study of T cells after yellow fever vaccination. TCRdb used MiXCR to reprocess the 5' RACE reads, holding one entry per CDR3 protein. Of 550,000 or so distinct CDR3 sequences listed, roughly a fifth were seen once; the top ten hold around 15%. This specimen was PBMCs, taken 15 days after the yellow fever booster vaccination. The receptors here all came from a man aged 30 to 39 who received the YFV17D yellow fever vaccine. Each CDR3 is given without its conserved first and last residue. The listing skips clone size in some rows; elsewhere it reads once, few, many or a size class.

v_gene: TRBV6-5; j_gene: TRBJ1-5; abundance: NA; len: 13; CDR3aa: ASSTARGGNQPQH
v_gene: TRBV7-9; j_gene: TRBJ2-3; abundance: NA; len: 11; CDR3aa: ASSLGGGTTQY
v_gene: TRBV5-6; j_gene: TRBJ2-5; abundance: NA; len: 13; CDR3aa: ASSPRSRSRETQY
v_gene: TRBV30; j_gene: TRBJ2-2; abundance: few; len: 11; CDR3aa: AWVDRATGELF
v_gene: TRBV7-2; j_gene: TRBJ2-7; abundance: NA; len: 11; CDR3aa: ASSLLASYEQY
v_gene: TRBV6-1; j_gene: TRBJ2-1; abundance: many; len: 15; CDR3aa: ASSEAATSGEYNEQF
v_gene: TRBV29-1; j_gene: TRBJ2-1; abundance: few; len: 10; CDR3aa: TLMGSNDEQF
v_gene: TRBV20-1; j_gene: TRBJ1-4; abundance: NA; len: 11; CDR3aa: SARPTGNEKLF
v_gene: TRBV9; j_gene: TRBJ1-1; abundance: few; len: 15; CDR3aa: ASSVGIAGNTNTEAF
v_gene: TRBV20-1; j_gene: TRBJ2-3; abundance: NA; len: 14; CDR3aa: SARDRPSGKADTQY
v_gene: TRBV30; j_gene: TRBJ2-2; abundance: few; len: 12; CDR3aa: AWNIQGATGELF
v_gene: TRBV11-3; j_gene: TRBJ2-1; abundance: NA; len: 15; CDR3aa: ASSPLGSSGRSGEQF
v_gene: TRBV3-1; j_gene: TRBJ2-1; abundance: NA; len: 11; CDR3aa: ASSQAPSDEQF
v_gene: TRBV28; j_gene: TRBJ1-5; abundance: NA; len: 13; CDR3aa: ASTRGGRDYQPQH
v_gene: TRBV6-2/TRBV6-3; j_gene: TRBJ2-6; abundance: few; len: 12; CDR3aa: ASARISGANVLT
v_gene: TRBV29-1; j_gene: TRBJ2-5; abundance: NA; len: 10; CDR3aa: SPRVVGETQY
v_gene: TRBV15; j_gene: TRBJ2-5; abundance: few; len: 15; CDR3aa: ATSRPTSGRNQETQY
v_gene: TRBV30; j_gene: TRBJ2-1; abundance: NA; len: 9; CDR3aa: ALREYNEQF
v_gene: TRBV20-1; j_gene: TRBJ2-2; abundance: many; len: 13; CDR3aa: SATRDSQYTGELF
v_gene: TRBV15; j_gene: TRBJ2-1; abundance: NA; len: 13; CDR3aa: ATSRDLGGNNEQF
v_gene: TRBV29-1; j_gene: TRBJ2-3; abundance: NA; len: 11; CDR3aa: SVRTRFTDTQY
v_gene: TRBV5-1; j_gene: TRBJ2-7; abundance: few; len: 15; CDR3aa: ASSLPPRDPSSYEQY
v_gene: TRBV27; j_gene: TRBJ2-3; abundance: NA; len: 12; CDR3aa: ATTKDRNTDTQY
v_gene: TRBV5-1; j_gene: TRBJ2-3; abundance: few; len: 12; CDR3aa: ASSVQLGTDTQY
v_gene: TRBV5-1; j_gene: TRBJ2-3; abundance: NA; len: 14; CDR3aa: ASSGDRGALMDTQY
v_gene: TRBV12-3/TRBV12-4; j_gene: TRBJ2-3; abundance: few; len: 17; CDR3aa: ASSLSTTNRGAPRDTQY
v_gene: TRBV3-1; j_gene: TRBJ2-5; abundance: few; len: 13; CDR3aa: ASSELGRNQETQY
v_gene: TRBV11-1; j_gene: TRBJ2-7; abundance: once; len: 11; CDR3aa: ASSAAANGKQY
v_gene: TRBV11-2; j_gene: TRBJ1-6; abundance: NA; len: 15; CDR3aa: ASRQQRNSFYNSPLH
v_gene: TRBV6-2/TRBV6-3; j_gene: TRBJ2-5; abundance: few; len: 13; CDR3aa: ASSGGLLPGETQY
v_gene: TRBV10-2; j_gene: TRBJ2-1; abundance: NA; len: 14; CDR3aa: ASSESGRTSGNEQF
v_gene: TRBV7-8; j_gene: TRBJ2-6; abundance: NA; len: 15; CDR3aa: ASSSGLVISGANVLT
v_gene: TRBV6-4; j_gene: TRBJ1-1; abundance: few; len: 14; CDR3aa: ASSDQVGGADTEAF
v_gene: TRBV19; j_gene: TRBJ2-1; abundance: few; len: 14; CDR3aa: ASSPGGDGRGNEQF
v_gene: TRBV12-3/TRBV12-4; j_gene: TRBJ1-4; abundance: NA; len: 13; CDR3aa: ASRESAGTNEKLF
v_gene: TRBV27; j_gene: TRBJ2-1; abundance: NA; len: 13; CDR3aa: ASSPWRSSYNEQF
v_gene: TRBV3-1; j_gene: TRBJ2-1; abundance: NA; len: 14; CDR3aa: ASSQDVVRYYNEQF
v_gene: TRBV29-1; j_gene: TRBJ2-2; abundance: NA; len: 12; CDR3aa: SVSGTANTGELF
v_gene: TRBV28; j_gene: TRBJ2-5; abundance: NA; len: 12; CDR3aa: ASSLYRGKETQY
v_gene: TRBV5-1; j_gene: TRBJ2-7; abundance: few; len: 12; CDR3aa: ASSPGQGANEQY
v_gene: TRBV21-1; j_gene: TRBJ2-5; abundance: few; len: 14; CDR3aa: ASSRRGGPLQETQY
v_gene: TRBV4-3; j_gene: TRBJ2-3; abundance: NA; len: 12; CDR3aa: ASSQVPEGDTQY
v_gene: TRBV7-2; j_gene: TRBJ2-7; abundance: NA; len: 13; CDR3aa: ASSLVAGPTVEQY
v_gene: TRBV6-2/TRBV6-3; j_gene: TRBJ1-2; abundance: NA; len: 10; CDR3aa: ASQHFNYGYT
v_gene: TRBV5-1; j_gene: TRBJ1-5; abundance: many; len: 13; CDR3aa: ASSPAGGWDQPQH
v_gene: TRBV7-3; j_gene: TRBJ2-5; abundance: NA; len: 13; CDR3aa: ASSLILGTVETQY
v_gene: TRBV6-5; j_gene: TRBJ2-3; abundance: NA; len: 13; CDR3aa: ASSYSPASVDTQY
v_gene: TRBV29-1; j_gene: TRBJ1-2; abundance: NA; len: 11; CDR3aa: SVGLLLNYGYT
v_gene: TRBV6-2/TRBV6-3; j_gene: TRBJ2-1; abundance: NA; len: 10; CDR3aa: ATWRTGNEQF
v_gene: TRBV20-1; j_gene: TRBJ2-5; abundance: NA; len: 13; CDR3aa: SATRTSGSQETQY
v_gene: TRBV7-9; j_gene: TRBJ2-2; abundance: NA; len: 14; CDR3aa: ASSPLAGRNTGELF
v_gene: TRBV7-2; j_gene: TRBJ2-2; abundance: NA; len: 14; CDR3aa: ASSSTSGTNTGELF
v_gene: TRBV5-6; j_gene: TRBJ2-7; abundance: NA; len: 13; CDR3aa: ASSLQGARSYEQY